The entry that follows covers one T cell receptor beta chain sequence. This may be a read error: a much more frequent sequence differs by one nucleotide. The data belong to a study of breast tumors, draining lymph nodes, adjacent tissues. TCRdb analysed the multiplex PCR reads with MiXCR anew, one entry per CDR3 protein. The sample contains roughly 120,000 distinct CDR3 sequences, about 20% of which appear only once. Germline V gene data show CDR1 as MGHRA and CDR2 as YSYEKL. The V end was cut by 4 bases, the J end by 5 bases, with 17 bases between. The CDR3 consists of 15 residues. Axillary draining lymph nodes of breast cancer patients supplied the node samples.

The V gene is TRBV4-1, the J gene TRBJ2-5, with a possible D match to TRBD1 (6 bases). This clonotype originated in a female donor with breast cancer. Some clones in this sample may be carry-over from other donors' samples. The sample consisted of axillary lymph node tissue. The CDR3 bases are TGCGCCAGCAGCCGAGGAGTCGACAGGAGGGAGACCCAGTACTTC. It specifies CASSRGVDRRETQYF.